The TCR beta chain described here comes from a study of post-analysis software for immune sequencing data. Overall study: Relapsing-remitting, secondary progressive and progressive-relapsing multiple sclerosis courses were included. Study-wide points: Normalized Chao1 diversity in multiple sclerosis patients fell significantly below that of controls. Comparison of patients with controls showed five TRBV segments more frequent in patients, TRBV5-6, TRBV5-1 and TRBV20-1 among them.

Each TCR beta cDNA library carried unique molecular identifiers. T cells, roughly 0.9 to 11 million of them, yielded approximately 530,000 cDNA molecules. MiXCR was run by TCRdb on the PCR reads, yielding one entry per CDR3 protein. The table records 750,000 to 950,000 distinct CDR3 sequences, roughly 58% of them present only once. Only a few counts were recorded for this clonotype. What it recognizes is unknown. CDR3 length equals 14 residues. Germline V CDR1 and CDR2: SGHAT, FQNNGV. Trimming left V 5 bases short and J 4 bases short, with 15 bases between. This sequence joins TRBV11-2 and TRBJ2-7; D gene uncertain. This clonotype originated in a girl aged 5-17 years with multiple sclerosis. The specimen sequenced was blood. CDR3 nucleotide sequence: TGTGCCAGCAGCCCACCTCAGTCGACTTACGAGCAGTACTTC. This codes for CASSPPQSTYEQYF.